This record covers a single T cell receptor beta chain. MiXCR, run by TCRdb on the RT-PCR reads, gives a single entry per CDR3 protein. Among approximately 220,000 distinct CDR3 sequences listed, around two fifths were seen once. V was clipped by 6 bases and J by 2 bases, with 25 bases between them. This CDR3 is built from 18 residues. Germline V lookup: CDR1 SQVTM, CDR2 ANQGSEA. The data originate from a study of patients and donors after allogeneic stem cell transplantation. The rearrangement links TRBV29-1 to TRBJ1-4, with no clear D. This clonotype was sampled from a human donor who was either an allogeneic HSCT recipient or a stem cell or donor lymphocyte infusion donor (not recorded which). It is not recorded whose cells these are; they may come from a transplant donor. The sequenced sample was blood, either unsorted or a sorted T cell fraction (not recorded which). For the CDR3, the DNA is TGCAGCGTCGCCACCCCTTGGGCCCGCGGACGGACTAATGAAAAACTGTTTTTT. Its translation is CSVATPWARGRTNEKLFF.